The T cell receptor (beta chain) under discussion was sequenced for a study of blood T cells in healthy people across ages. PCR was performed a second time for about 6 to 12 cycles using a sample-barcoded 5' primer and a J-beta primer mix. From the 5' RACE reads, TCRdb called clonotypes with MiXCR, one entry per CDR3 protein. This table holds over a million distinct CDR3 sequences, 55% to 75% found once. Study-wide results and caveats: Estimates of diversity drawn from one million T cells were considered underestimates.

A note on this clonotype: Its antigen is unknown.

This clonotype was obtained from a young man in good health. Sequenced: blood.

CDR3 loop: CASSWGTSQETQYF. The CDR3 DNA reads as TGCGCCAGCAGCTGGGGGACTTCCCAAGAGACCCAGTACTTC. This rearrangement joins TRBV5-1 to TRBJ2-5, with a tentative D call TRBD2 (6 bases). The CDR3 loop spans 14 amino acids. Looked up from germline, CDR1 is SGHRS and CDR2 is YFSETQ. Trimming pared 3 bases from V and 1 base from J, leaving 10 bases between.